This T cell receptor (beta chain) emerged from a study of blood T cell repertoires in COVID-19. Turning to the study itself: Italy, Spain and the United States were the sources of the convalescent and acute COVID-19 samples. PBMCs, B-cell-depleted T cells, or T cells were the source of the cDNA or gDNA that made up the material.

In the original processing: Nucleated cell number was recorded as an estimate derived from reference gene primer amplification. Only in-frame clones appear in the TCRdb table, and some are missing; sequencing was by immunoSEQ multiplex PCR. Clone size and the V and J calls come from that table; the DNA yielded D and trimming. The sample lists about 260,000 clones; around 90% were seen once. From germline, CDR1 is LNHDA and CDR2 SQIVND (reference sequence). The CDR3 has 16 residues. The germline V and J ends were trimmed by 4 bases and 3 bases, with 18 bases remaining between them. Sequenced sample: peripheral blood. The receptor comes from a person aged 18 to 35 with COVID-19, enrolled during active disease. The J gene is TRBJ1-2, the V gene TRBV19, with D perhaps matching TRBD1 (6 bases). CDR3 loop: CASSTSLGWTDYGYTF. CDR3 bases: TGTGCCAGTAGTACCTCATTGGGTTGGACAGACTATGGCTACACCTTC. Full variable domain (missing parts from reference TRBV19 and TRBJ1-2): DGGITQSPKYLFRKEGQNVTLSCEQNLNHDAMYWYRQDPGQGLRLIYYSQIVNDFQKGDIAEGYSVSREKKESFPLTVTSAQKNPTAFYLCASSTSLGWTDYGYTFGSGTRLTVV.